The 10 T cell receptor beta chains below were found in one sample sequenced in a study of regulatory T cells in long-lasting Graves disease. Time point here: newly diagnosed GD, antithyroid drugs for less than 3 months. Isolated PBMC RNA provided the starting material for the TCR library. With iRepertoire HTBI primers and Arm-PCR of CDR3 regions, TCR beta libraries were built. TCRdb processed the multiplex PCR reads anew with MiXCR; each CDR3 protein has one entry. This table holds some 560,000 distinct CDR3 sequences, 15% to 20% found once. These data are also associated with another study on T cells in Graves' hyperthyroidism and ophthalmopathy.

The source was peripheral blood mononuclear cells (PBMCs), collected at new diagnosis, from a patient treated with antithyroid drugs. Receptors were obtained from a woman between 40 and 65 years old with Graves disease.

CDR3 protein: CASRRTLAEGPYEQYF. The CDR3 DNA sequence: TGTGCCAGCAGGCGAACTCTAGCGGAGGGCCCCTACGAGCAGTACTTC. The chain couples TRBV6-1 to TRBJ2-7; 7 bases match TRBD2. Germline V gene data show CDR1 as MNHNS and CDR2 as SASEGT. The trim removed 6 bases at V and 2 bases at J, leaving 13 bases unmatched. The CDR3 is 16 residues long.

This chain joins TRBV11-2 and TRBJ2-7, with D unresolved. The CDR3 loop spans 13 amino acids. The V end lost 3 bases, the J end lost 3 bases, and 9 bases lay between the germline ends. Per germline, CDR1 SGHAT and CDR2 FQNNGV. This chain's CDR3 is CASSFSAYYEQYF. CDR3 in DNA: TGTGCCAGCAGCTTCTCGGCGTACTACGAGCAGTACTTC.

About this clonotype: Possible read error: a much larger clone is one base away. The chain uses TRBV2 and TRBJ2-7, with 9 nucleotides matching TRBD2. The CDR3 has 14 amino acids. CDR1 and CDR2 from the germline V gene are SNHLY and FYNNEI. Unmatched junction bases numbered 10, after V lost 7 bases and J lost 6 bases. The CDR3 DNA reads as TGTGCCAGCAAGACCCAGAGCGGGGGGTTCGAGCAGTACTTC. It specifies CASKTQSGGFEQYF.

This chain uses TRBV7-3 with TRBJ2-6, with D possibly being TRBD1 or TRBD2 (5 bases each). The V and J ends lost 3 bases and 13 bases respectively, with 13 bases between them. Per germline, CDR1 SGHTA and CDR2 FQGTGA. CDR3 length: 13 amino acids. CDR3 sequence reads: CASSFTRDQVLTF. The CDR3 DNA reads as TGTGCCAGCAGCTTTACCCGGGACCAAGTCCTGACTTTC. Looking up the rest from reference TRBV7-3 and TRBJ2-6 gives the full variable domain: GAGVSQTPSNKVTEKGKYVELRCDPISGHTALYWYRQSLGQGPEFLIYFQGTGAADDSGLPNDRFFAVRPEGSVSTLKIQRTERGDSAVYLCASSFTRDQVLTFGAGSRLTVL.

This clonotype was found a few times. The chain couples TRBV6-9 to TRBJ1-4, with 7 nucleotides matching TRBD1. The CDR3 spans 14 residues. J gave up 8 bases and V 1 base, and 4 bases lay outside the gene matches. The germline V gene encodes CDR1 MNHGY and CDR2 SVAAGI. CDR3 in amino acids: CASSYWQGVEKLFF. In nucleotides, the CDR3 is TGTGCCAGCAGTTATTGGCAGGGGGTCGAAAAACTGTTTTTT.

This chain connects TRBV6-1 to TRBJ1-1; no reliable D call. From germline, CDR1 is MNHNS and CDR2 SASEGT. V was cut by 10 bases and J by 5 bases, with 14 bases left in between. CDR3 length: 12 amino acids. CDR3 in DNA: TGTGCCACCTTGAGGTTGAGTACTGAAGCTTTCTTT. It encodes CATLRLSTEAFF.

This clonotype was counted only a few times. CDR3 in DNA: TGCGCCAGCAGCCAAGAAGGGGTTCTCTCTGGAAACACCATATATTTT. The encoded protein is CASSQEGVLSGNTIYF. The gene calls are TRBV4-1 and TRBJ1-3; maybe TRBD1 (5 bases). V lost 0 bases, J lost 0 bases, and 9 bases lay in between. The CDR3 contains 16 residues. Germline loops: CDR1 MGHRA, CDR2 YSYEKL.

This clonotype appeared a few times. The genes are TRBV7-8 and TRBJ2-7; no definite D call. CDR1 and CDR2 (germline): SGHVS, FQNEAQ. V was pared by 8 bases and J by 2 bases, with 13 bases between. There are 13 residues in the CDR3. CDR3 amino acids: CASGPSGPYEQYF. The CDR3 DNA follows: TGTGCCAGCGGCCCTTCGGGCCCCTACGAGCAGTACTTC.

The chain joins TRBV25-1 to TRBJ1-1; D gene uncertain. This CDR3 region has 15 residues. The V gene's germline CDR1 is MGHDK and CDR2 SYGVNS. V was trimmed by 6 bases and J by 0 bases, leaving 14 bases between them. The DNA for the CDR3 is TGTGCCAGCAGGGAACGAGGGTCCGTGAACACTGAAGCTTTCTTT. Translated, it gives CASRERGSVNTEAFF.

In this sample, this clonotype turned up many times. The chain joins TRBV3-1 to TRBJ1-2, with TRBD1 as a possible D gene (5 bases). The length of the CDR3 is 14 residues. Germline V gene data show CDR1 as LGHDT and CDR2 as YNNKEL (reference sequence). Trimming stripped 4 bases from V and 8 bases from J, with 17 bases between. The CDR3 loop reads CASSLAGPGVGYTF. The CDR3 DNA sequence: TGTGCCAGCAGCCTCGCGGGACCCGGGGTCGGCTACACCTTC.